This T cell receptor (beta chain) was identified in a study of blood T cell repertoires in COVID-19 (dated by TCRdb to 2018 to 2021). Notes on the research overall: Samples covering the acute and convalescent phases of COVID-19 were provided by collaborators in the United States, Italy and Spain. Subjects who had been exposed to COVID-19, were actively infected with it, or had recovered from it provided the deeply sampled blood TCRbeta repertoires that made up the dataset. The repertoires were released in a freely available public database meant as a resource for research on the immune response to SARS-CoV-2. Nearly every sample came with metadata listing a de-identified subject ID, COVID-19 status, age in years and sex. The prospective study material was composed of cDNA or gDNA derived from T cells, B-cell-depleted T cells, or PBMCs. Samples came from the ongoing ImmuneRACE study (first 160 participants) plus 1,254 subjects from 6 global collaborators. HLA class I and class II types, where available, came from metadata supplied by the sample provider rather than from assay-based typing.

In regard to this clone: The antigen it recognizes is unknown. Within one base of it there is no much larger clone, and no base qualities were kept.

The CDR3 contains 13 residues, cysteine and phenylalanine counted. Only the CDR3 portion is preserved as DNA: 39 bases, with reading frame beginning at the first base. Taken from the germline V gene, the CDR1 and CDR2 loops are SNHLY and FYNNEI. Trimming costs V 5 bases and J 1 base, and their ends lie 9 bases apart. Overall study results and their limits: How much clinical and demographic metadata was included differed by source and by participant, and the metadata was provided uncurated.

Enrolling through a virtual design, the prospective study's participants ranged in age from about 18 to 89 years and lived across some 22 United States geographic areas. In the prospective study, cohorts were assigned on the basis of participant-reported clinical history obtained from a screening survey and a study questionnaire. In the prospective study, whole blood, serum and a nasopharyngeal or oropharyngeal swab were collected from each participant by mobile phlebotomists. Over a roughly 2-month period, participants in the prospective study had the option of providing additional blood draws and questionnaires. Before DNA extraction, prospective study blood samples were shipped either frozen or at room temperature. TCRbeta CDR3 regions were amplified from genomic DNA by means of the immunoSEQ Assay, a bias-controlled multiplex PCR. On the authors' methods: The number of nucleated cells in each sample was estimated by amplification of reference gene primers within the assay. To quantify the absolute abundance of each unique TCRbeta CDR3 rearrangement, sequence reads were collapsed and filtered. For each sample, productive Simpson clonality was calculated as the square root of Simpson's diversity index over productive rearrangements. As stored in TCRdb, this immuneACCESS dataset retains in-frame rearrangements with V and J assigned. A fraction of the clones does not appear; measured against another copy, unresolved V genes explain less than half of the discrepancy, and the remainder lacks a known reason. That table gives V, J and clone size, and the DNA gave D and trimming. The sample records 150,000 or so clones, roughly 87% of which are singletons. Together, the top ten hold less than 1.5% of the sample.

The clonotype originates from a human donor with acute COVID-19. The donor label of this sample is uncertain. Sequenced material: PBMCs or T cells enriched from blood (not recorded which). The rearranged chain carries TRBV2 and TRBJ2-7, with TRBD1 as a weak D call on 6 bases. The CDR3 reads as follows: CASSRQDSYEQYF. The sequenced DNA is TGTGCCAGCAGTCGACAGGATTCCTACGAGCAGTACTTC.